This T cell receptor beta chain was documented in a study of cytomegalovirus exposure and HLA in healthy donors. In the PCR, 60 Vbeta and 13 Jbeta primers were used. Sequenced by immunoSEQ multiplex PCR; TCRdb stores in-frame clones only, minus some. The sample carries about 180,000 clones, roughly 84% recorded once. Study-level findings and limits: Previously analyzed data showed that most TCR beta V segments were productive at a frequency of about 90% or about 30%. Donor immune exposure was known only as CMV serostatus. Cytomegalovirus association was listed for about 160 TCR beta chains. Prediction of most subjects' HLA-A and HLA-B alleles by TCR beta sequences was reportedly accurate.

Germline CDR1 SGHDT, CDR2 YYEEEE. The V and J ends lost 2 bases and 0 bases, in that order; junction bases with no gene match: 6. The CDR3 has 17 residues. As regards this clone: Antigen specificity is unknown.

This receptor was identified in a boy aged 2-9 years in good health and CMV-seronegative. Material: PBMCs. The rearrangement joins TRBV5-6 to TRBJ2-3; 10 bases align to TRBD2. CDR3 DNA sequence: TGTGCCAGCAGCTTACGCACTAGCGGGACTAGCACAGATACGCAGTATTTT. Translated, it gives CASSLRTSGTSTDTQYF.